The TCR beta chain described here comes from a study of cytomegalovirus exposure and HLA in healthy donors. Study results and limitations: Altogether, some 160 TCR beta chains were recorded as cytomegalovirus-associated.

CDR3 length equals 14 residues. V was trimmed by 1 base and J by 4 bases, leaving 8 bases between them. Germline V gives CDR1 SGHAT, CDR2 FQNNGV. The study ran its PCR with 60 Vbeta and 13 Jbeta primers. Some clones are missing from TCRdb's copy, which holds only in-frame ones; the method was immunoSEQ multiplex PCR. The sample yields under 150,000 clones, 65% to 85% seen once. Points on this clone: Its specificity is not known.

This TCR derives from a boy under 18 in good health and CMV-seronegative. What was sequenced was PBMCs. V gene TRBV11-2 combines with J gene TRBJ1-3; D uncertain. The CDR3, as DNA: TGTGCCAGCAGCTTAGGGTGGCCAGGAAACACCATATATTTT. This encodes CASSLGWPGNTIYF.